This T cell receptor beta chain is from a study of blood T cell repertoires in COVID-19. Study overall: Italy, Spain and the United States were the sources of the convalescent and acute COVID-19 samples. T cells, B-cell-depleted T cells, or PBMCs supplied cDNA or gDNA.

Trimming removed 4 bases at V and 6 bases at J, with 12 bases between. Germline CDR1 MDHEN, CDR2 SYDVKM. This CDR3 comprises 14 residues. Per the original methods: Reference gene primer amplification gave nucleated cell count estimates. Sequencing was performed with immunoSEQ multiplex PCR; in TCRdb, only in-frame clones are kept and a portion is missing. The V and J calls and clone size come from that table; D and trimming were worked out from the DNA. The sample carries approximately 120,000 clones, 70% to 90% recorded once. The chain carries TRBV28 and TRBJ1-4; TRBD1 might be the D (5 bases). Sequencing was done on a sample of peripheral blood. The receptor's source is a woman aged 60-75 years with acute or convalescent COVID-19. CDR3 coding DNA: TGTGCCAGCAGTTCCCCCTCGGGGGATGAAAAACTGTTTTTT. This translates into CASSSPSGDEKLFF.